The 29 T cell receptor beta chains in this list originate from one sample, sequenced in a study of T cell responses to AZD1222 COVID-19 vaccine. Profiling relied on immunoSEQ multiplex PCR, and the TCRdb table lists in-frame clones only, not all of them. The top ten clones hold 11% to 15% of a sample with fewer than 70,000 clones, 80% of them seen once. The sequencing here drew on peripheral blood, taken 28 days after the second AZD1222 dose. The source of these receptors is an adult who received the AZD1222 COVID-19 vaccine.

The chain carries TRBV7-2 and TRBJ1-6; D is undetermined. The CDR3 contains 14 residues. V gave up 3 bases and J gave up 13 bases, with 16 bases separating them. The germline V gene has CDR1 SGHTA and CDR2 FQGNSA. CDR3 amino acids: CASSFGFRTNPLHF. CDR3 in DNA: TGTGCCAGCAGCTTTGGATTTAGGACCAACCCCCTCCACTTT.

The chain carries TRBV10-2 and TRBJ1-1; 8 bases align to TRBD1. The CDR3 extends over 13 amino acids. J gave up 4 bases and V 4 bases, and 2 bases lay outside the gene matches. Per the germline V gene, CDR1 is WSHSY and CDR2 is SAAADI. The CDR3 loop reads CASSAQGGTEAFF. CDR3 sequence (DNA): TGCGCCAGCAGTGCACAGGGGGGCACTGAAGCTTTCTTT.

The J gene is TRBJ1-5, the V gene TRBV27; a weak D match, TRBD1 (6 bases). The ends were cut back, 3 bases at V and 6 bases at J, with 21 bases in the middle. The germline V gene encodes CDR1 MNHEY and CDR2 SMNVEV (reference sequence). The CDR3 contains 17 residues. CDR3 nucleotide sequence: TGTGCCAGCAGTTTGGAAGCTCCGGGGGGCGCGGGTCAGCCCCAGCATTTT. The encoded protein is CASSLEAPGGAGQPQHF.

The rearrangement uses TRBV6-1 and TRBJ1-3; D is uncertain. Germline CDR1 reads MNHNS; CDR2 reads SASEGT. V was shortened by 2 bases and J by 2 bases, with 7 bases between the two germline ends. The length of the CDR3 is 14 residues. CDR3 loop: CASSEWGTGNTIYF. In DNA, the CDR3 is TGTGCCAGCAGTGAATGGGGAACTGGAAACACCATATATTTT.

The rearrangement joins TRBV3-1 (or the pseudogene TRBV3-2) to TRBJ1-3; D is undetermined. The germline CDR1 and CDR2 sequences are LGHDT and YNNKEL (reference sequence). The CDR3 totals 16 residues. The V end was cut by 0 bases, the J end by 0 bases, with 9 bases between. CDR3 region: CASSQDPDTSGNTIYF. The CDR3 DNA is TGTGCCAGCAGCCAAGATCCAGATACCTCTGGAAACACCATATATTTT.

The CDR3 nucleotides are TGTGCCAGCGCCCGGGGTAGCAATCAGCCCCAGCATTTT. As protein: CASARGSNQPQHF. V usage is TRBV2 and J usage is TRBJ1-5, with unresolved D. Germline lookup yields CDR1 SNHLY and CDR2 FYNNEI. The V end was cut by 8 bases, the J end by 0 bases, with 8 bases between. The CDR3 consists of 13 residues. Filled out from reference TRBV2 and TRBJ1-5, the complete variable domain reads EPEVTQTPSHQVTQMGQEVILRCVPISNHLYFYWYRQILGQKVEFLVSFYNNEISEKSEIFDDQFSVERPDGSNFTLKIRSTKLEDSAMYFCASARGSNQPQHFGDGTRLSIL.

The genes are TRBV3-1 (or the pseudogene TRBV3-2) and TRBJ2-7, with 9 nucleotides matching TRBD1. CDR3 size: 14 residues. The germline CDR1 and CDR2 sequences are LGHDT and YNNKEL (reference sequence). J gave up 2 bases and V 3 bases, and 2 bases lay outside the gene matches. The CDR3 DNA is TGTGCCAGCAGCCATCGGGACAGGGCCTACGAGCAGTACTTC. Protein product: CASSHRDRAYEQYF.

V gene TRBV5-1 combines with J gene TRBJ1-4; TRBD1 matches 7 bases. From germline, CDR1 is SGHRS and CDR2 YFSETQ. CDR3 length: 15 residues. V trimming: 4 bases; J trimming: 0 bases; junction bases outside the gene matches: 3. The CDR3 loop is CASSRQGATNEKLFF. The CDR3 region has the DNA TGCGCCAGCAGCCGTCAGGGGGCAACTAATGAAAAACTGTTTTTT.

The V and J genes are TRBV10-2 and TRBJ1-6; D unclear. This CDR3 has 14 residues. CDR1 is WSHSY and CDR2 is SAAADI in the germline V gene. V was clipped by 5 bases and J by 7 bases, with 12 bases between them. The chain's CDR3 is CASSLLAENSPLHF. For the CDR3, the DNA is TGCGCCAGCAGTCTTCTGGCAGAGAATTCACCCCTCCACTTT.

The CDR3 DNA reads as TGCGCCAGCAGCTTGGCTGCAGGGGTGAATGAAAAACTGTTTTTT. Its protein is CASSLAAGVNEKLFF. This sequence joins TRBV5-1 and TRBJ1-4, with D possibly matching TRBD1 (6 bases). This CDR3 has 15 amino acids. V shed 0 bases and J shed 5 bases, with 11 bases lying between them. The germline gives CDR1 SGHRS, CDR2 YFSETQ. Supplemented by reference TRBV5-1 and TRBJ1-4, the full variable domain reads KAGVTQTPRYLIKTRGQQVTLSCSPISGHRSVSWYQQTPGQGLQFLFEYFSETQRNKGNFPGRFSGRQFSNSRSEMNVSTLELGDSALYLCASSLAAGVNEKLFFGSGTQLSVL.

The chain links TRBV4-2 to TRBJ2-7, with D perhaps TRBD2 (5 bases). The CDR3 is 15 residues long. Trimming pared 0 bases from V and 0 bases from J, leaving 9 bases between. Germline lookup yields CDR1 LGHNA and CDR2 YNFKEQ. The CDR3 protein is CASSQDLGSSYEQYF. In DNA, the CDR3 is TGTGCCAGCAGCCAAGATCTGGGGAGCTCCTACGAGCAGTACTTC.

CDR3 sequence reads: CASSIDLGYTQKNEQFF. CDR3 nucleotide sequence: TGTGCCAGTAGTATAGATCTTGGGTACACGCAAAAGAATGAGCAGTTCTTC. V and J are TRBV19 and TRBJ2-1, with no clear D. CDR1 and CDR2 (germline): LNHDA, SQIVND (reference sequence). There are 17 residues in the CDR3. Trimming cost V 0 bases and J 7 bases, with 19 bases left between them.

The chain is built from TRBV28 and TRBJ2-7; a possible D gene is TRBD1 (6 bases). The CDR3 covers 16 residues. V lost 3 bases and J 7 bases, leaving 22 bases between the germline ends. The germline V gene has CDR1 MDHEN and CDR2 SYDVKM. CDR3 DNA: TGTGCCAGCAGTTTCTCAAGGGGGACCTTCTACAGGGAGCAGTACTTC. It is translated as CASSFSRGTFYREQYF. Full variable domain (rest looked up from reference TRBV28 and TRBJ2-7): DVKVTQSSRYLVKRTGEKVFLECVQDMDHENMFWYRQDPGLGLRLIYFSYDVKMKEKGDIPEGYSVSREKKERFSLILESASTNQTSMYLCASSFSRGTFYREQYFGPGTRLTVT.

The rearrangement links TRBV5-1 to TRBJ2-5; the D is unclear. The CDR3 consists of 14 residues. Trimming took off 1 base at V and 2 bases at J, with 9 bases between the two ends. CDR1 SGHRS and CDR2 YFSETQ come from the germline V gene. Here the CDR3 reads CASSLHMGQETQYF. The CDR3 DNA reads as TGCGCCAGCAGCTTGCATATGGGGCAAGAGACCCAGTACTTC. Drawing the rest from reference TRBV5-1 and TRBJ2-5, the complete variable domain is KAGVTQTPRYLIKTRGQQVTLSCSPISGHRSVSWYQQTPGQGLQFLFEYFSETQRNKGNFPGRFSGRQFSNSRSEMNVSTLELGDSALYLCASSLHMGQETQYFGPGTRLLVL.

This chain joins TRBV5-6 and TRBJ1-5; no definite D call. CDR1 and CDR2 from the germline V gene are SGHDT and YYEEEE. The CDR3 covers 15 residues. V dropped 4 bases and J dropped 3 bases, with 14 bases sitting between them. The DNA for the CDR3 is TGTGCCAGCAGCCGACGGATACAGAACAATCAGCCCCAGCATTTT. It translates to CASSRRIQNNQPQHF.

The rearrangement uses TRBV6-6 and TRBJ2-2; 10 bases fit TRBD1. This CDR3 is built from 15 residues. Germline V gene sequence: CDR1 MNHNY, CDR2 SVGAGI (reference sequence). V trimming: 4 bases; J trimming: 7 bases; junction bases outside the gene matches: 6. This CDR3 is CASSSLTGGIGELFF. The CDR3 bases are TGTGCCAGCAGTTCCCTGACAGGGGGCATCGGGGAGCTGTTTTTT.

CDR3 residues: CASSDVAGEQETQYF. The CDR3 DNA is TGCGCCAGCAGTGATGTAGCGGGGGAACAAGAGACCCAGTACTTC. This chain connects TRBV10-2 to TRBJ2-5, with 9 bases aligning to TRBD2. The CDR3 runs to 15 residues. Germline trimming cut 3 bases from V and 2 bases from J; bases unmatched to any gene: 4. CDR1 and CDR2 (germline): WSHSY, SAAADI.

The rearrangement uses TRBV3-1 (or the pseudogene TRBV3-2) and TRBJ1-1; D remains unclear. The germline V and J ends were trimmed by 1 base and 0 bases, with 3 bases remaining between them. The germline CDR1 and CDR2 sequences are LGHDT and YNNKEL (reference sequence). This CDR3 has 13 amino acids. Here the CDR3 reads CASSQGMNTEAFF. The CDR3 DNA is TGTGCCAGCAGCCAAGGTATGAACACTGAAGCTTTCTTT.

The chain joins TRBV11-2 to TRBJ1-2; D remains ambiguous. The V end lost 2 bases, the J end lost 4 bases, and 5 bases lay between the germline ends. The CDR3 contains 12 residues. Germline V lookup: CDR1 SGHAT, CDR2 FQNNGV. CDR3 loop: CASSLTPYGYTF. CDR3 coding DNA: TGTGCCAGCAGCTTAACCCCCTATGGCTACACCTTC.

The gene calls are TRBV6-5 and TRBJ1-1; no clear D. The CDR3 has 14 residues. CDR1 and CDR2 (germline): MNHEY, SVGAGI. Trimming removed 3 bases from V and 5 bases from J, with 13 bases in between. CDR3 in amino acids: CASSYDRVRTEAFF. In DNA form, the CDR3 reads TGTGCCAGCAGTTATGACCGGGTCAGAACTGAAGCTTTCTTT.

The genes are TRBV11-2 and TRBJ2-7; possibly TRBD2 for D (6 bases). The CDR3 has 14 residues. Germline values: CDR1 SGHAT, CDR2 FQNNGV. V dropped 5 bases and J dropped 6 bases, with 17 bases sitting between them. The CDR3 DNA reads TGTGCCAGCAGCCCCCGGGCCGGGGGAGGCGAGCAGTACTTC. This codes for CASSPRAGGGEQYF.

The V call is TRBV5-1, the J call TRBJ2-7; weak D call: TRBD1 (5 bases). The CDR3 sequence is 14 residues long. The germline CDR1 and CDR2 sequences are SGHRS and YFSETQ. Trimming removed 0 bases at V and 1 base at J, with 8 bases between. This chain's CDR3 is CASSLVPGSYEQYF. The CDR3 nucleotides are TGCGCCAGCAGCTTGGTTCCAGGGTCCTACGAGCAGTACTTC.

CDR3 loop: CASSVLGGQGAGNSPLHF. The CDR3 nucleotides read TGTGCCAGCAGTGTTTTGGGGGGACAGGGGGCTGGGAATTCACCCCTCCACTTT. This rearrangement joins TRBV6-1 to TRBJ1-6, with TRBD1 identical over 12 bases. V was pared by 4 bases and J by 7 bases, with 11 bases of the junction left unmatched. CDR3 length equals 18 residues. The germline gives CDR1 MNHNS, CDR2 SASEGT.

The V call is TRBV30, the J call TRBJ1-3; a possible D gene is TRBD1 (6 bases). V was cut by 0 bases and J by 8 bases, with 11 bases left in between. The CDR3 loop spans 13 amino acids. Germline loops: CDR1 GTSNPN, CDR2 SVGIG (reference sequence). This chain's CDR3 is CAWSVVRGDTIYF. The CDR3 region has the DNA TGTGCCTGGAGTGTAGTAAGGGGGGACACCATATATTTT.

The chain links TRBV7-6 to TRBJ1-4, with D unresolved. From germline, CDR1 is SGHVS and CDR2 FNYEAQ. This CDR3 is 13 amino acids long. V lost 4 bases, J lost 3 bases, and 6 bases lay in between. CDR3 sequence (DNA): TGTGCCAGCAGCTCGGGTTCTAATGAAAAACTGTTTTTT. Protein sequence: CASSSGSNEKLFF.

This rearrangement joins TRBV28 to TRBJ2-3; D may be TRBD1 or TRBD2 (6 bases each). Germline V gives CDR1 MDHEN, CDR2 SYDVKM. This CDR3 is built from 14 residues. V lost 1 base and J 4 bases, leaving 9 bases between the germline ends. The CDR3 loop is CASSLSGEADTQYF. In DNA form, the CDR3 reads TGTGCCAGCAGTTTATCAGGGGAGGCAGATACGCAGTATTTT.

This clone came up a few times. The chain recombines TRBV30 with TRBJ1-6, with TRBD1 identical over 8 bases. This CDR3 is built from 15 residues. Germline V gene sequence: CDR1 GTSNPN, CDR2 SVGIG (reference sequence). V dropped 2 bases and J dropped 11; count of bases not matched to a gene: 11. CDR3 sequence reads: CAWSRQGTAPTPLHF. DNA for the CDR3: TGTGCCTGGAGTCGACAGGGGACAGCGCCAACACCCCTCCACTTT.

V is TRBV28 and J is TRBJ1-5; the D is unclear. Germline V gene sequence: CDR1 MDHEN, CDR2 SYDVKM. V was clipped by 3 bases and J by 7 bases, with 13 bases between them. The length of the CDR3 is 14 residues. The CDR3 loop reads CASSFNPLSQPQHF. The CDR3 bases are TGTGCCAGCAGTTTTAACCCCCTTAGCCAGCCCCAGCATTTT.

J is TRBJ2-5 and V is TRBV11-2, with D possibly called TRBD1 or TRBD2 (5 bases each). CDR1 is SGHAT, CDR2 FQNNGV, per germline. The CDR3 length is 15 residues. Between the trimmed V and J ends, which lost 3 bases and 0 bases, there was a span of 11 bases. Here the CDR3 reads CASSFRGANQETQYF. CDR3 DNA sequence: TGTGCCAGCAGCTTCCGAGGGGCCAACCAAGAGACCCAGTACTTC.